The text below deals with one T cell receptor (beta chain). The target antigen is unknown. This record belongs to a study of cytomegalovirus exposure and HLA in healthy donors. Findings and limits, study-wide: The records held CMV serostatus as the only immune exposure information.

13 Jbeta primers and 60 Vbeta primers were used for the PCR. The data were produced by immunoSEQ multiplex PCR, yet TCRdb's version contains in-frame clones alone and is incomplete. This table holds 150,000 to 200,000 clones, 75% to 90% found once. The CDR3 extends over 14 amino acids. From germline, CDR1 is MNHEY and CDR2 SVGAGI. The ends were cut back, 8 bases at V and 4 bases at J, with 17 bases in the middle. V gene TRBV6-5 combines with J gene TRBJ1-1; D might be TRBD1 (5 bases). The specimen was PBMCs. The clonotype comes from a man aged 50 or older in good health and CMV-seronegative. The CDR3 sequence: CASQGQGGITEAFF. In DNA, the CDR3 is TGTGCCAGCCAAGGGCAGGGAGGGATCACTGAAGCTTTCTTT.